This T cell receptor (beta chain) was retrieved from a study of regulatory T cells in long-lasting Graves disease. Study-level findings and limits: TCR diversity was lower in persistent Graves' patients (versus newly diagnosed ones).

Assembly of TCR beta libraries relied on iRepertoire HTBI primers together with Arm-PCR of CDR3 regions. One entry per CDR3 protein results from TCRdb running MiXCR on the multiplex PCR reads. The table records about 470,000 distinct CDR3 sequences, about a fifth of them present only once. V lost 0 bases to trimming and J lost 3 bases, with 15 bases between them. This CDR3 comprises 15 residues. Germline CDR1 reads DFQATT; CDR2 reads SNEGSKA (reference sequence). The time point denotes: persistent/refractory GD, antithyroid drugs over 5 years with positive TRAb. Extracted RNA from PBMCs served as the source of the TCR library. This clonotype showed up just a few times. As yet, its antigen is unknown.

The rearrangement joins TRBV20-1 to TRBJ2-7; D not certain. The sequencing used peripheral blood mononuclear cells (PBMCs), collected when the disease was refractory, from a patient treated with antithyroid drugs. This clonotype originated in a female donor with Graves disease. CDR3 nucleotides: TGCAGTGCTAGAGACCCTAGATATCGAGACTACGAGCAGTACTTC. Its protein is CSARDPRYRDYEQYF.